What follows are 5 T cell receptor beta chains derived from one specimen sequenced in a study of blood T cell repertoires in COVID-19. Assay: immunoSEQ multiplex PCR; the TCRdb copy retains only in-frame clones and omits some. The table records hundreds of thousands of clones, roughly 80% of them present only once. The specimen sequenced was peripheral blood. These TCRs come from an older woman with active or convalescent COVID-19.

CDR3 residues: CASSLLAVLNIQYF. DNA of the CDR3: TGTGCCAGCAGCTTGCTAGCGGTCCTAAACATTCAGTACTTC. The chain carries TRBV7-2 and TRBJ2-4; TRBD2 agrees at 7 bases. CDR1 and CDR2 from the germline V gene are SGHTA and FQGNSA. The CDR3 consists of 14 residues. V dropped 3 bases and J dropped 6; count of bases not matched to a gene: 5.

The CDR3: CASSLGSGGRNEQFF. CDR3 nucleotide sequence: TGTGCCAGCAGCTTGGGTTCGGGAGGGCGGAATGAGCAGTTCTTC. The chain uses TRBV5-4 and TRBJ2-1; 8 bases line up with TRBD2. This CDR3 contains 15 residues. Trimming removed 0 bases from V and 7 bases from J; junction bases left unmatched: 6. CDR1 and CDR2 from the germline V gene are SGHNT and YYREEE (reference sequence). The whole variable domain, remainder taken from reference TRBV5-4 and TRBJ2-1, is ETGVTQSPTHLIKTRGQQVTLRCSSQSGHNTVSWYQQALGQGPQFIFQYYREEENGRGNFPPRFSGLQFPNYSSELNVNALELDDSALYLCASSLGSGGRNEQFFGPGTRLTVL.

The CDR3 DNA sequence: TGTGCCAGCAGGGGTACAGGGGTAGGCAATCAGCCCCAGCATTTT. Protein sequence: CASRGTGVGNQPQHF. This chain joins TRBV2 and TRBJ1-5; 7 positions agree with TRBD1. Germline CDR1 SNHLY, CDR2 FYNNEI. This CDR3 has 15 amino acids. Losses at the gene ends were 6 bases for V and 2 bases for J; bases not matched to a gene: 7.

This clone appeared once. The chain couples TRBV2 to TRBJ1-2; TRBD1 might be the D (5 bases). Germline CDR1 is SNHLY and CDR2 is FYNNEI. The V and J ends lost 6 bases and 6 bases respectively, with 17 bases between them. The CDR3 contains 14 residues. The CDR3 loop is CASSLGRGIDGYTF. CDR3 nucleotide sequence: TGTGCCAGCAGCCTGGGGAGGGGAATCGATGGCTACACCTTC.

The chain uses TRBV7-2 and TRBJ2-1, with 13 nucleotides matching TRBD2. V trimming: 6 bases; J trimming: 8 bases; junction bases outside the gene matches: 7. This CDR3 spans 15 amino acids. Germline CDR1 and CDR2: SGHTA and FQGNSA. The CDR3 is CASRVTSGRLDEQFF. CDR3 nucleotide sequence: TGTGCCAGCAGAGTGACTAGCGGGAGGCTGGATGAGCAGTTCTTC.